This T cell receptor (beta chain) was observed in a study of ipilimumab plus nivolumab after autologous stem cell transplantation. The overall study: A median of about eight nivolumab and about five ipilimumab doses were given. The DLBCL cohort had primary refractory and relapsed disease, with 18-month progression-free survival of about 82% and 31%.

Patients received nivolumab 3 mg/kg at weeks 1, 4, 7, 10, then fortnightly to week 26. Germline assignment: CDR1 MNHEY and CDR2 SMNVEV (reference sequence). The ends lost 2 bases at V and 3 bases at J; junction bases unmatched: 6. This CDR3 spans 15 amino acids. To note about this clone: Antigen unknown.

Generated by immunoSEQ multiplex PCR, the TCRdb table keeps only in-frame clones and is missing some. The table records 15,000 to 20,000 clones, roughly four fifths of them present only once. Broader study findings: Per the authors, repertoire, Treg and microbiota data justify further study.

The source of this sequence is a male donor with diffuse large B-cell lymphoma. The chain links TRBV27 to TRBJ2-5, with 7 positions matching TRBD1. The starting material was PBMCs, obtained in a trial of ipilimumab plus nivolumab as post-transplant consolidation. The CDR3 coding sequence is TGTGCCAGCAGTTTACCCCGGGACAGCGAAGAGACCCAGTACTTC. Translating gives CASSLPRDSEETQYF.